These 5 T cell receptor beta chains originate from one sample sequenced in a study of breast tumors, draining lymph nodes, adjacent tissues. MiXCR was run by TCRdb on the multiplex PCR reads, yielding one entry per CDR3 protein. The sample gives around 250,000 distinct CDR3 sequences, less than 45% of which show up once; approximately 4% is in the top ten. Breast cancer patients provided tissue from their axillary draining lymph nodes. Sample: axillary lymph node tissue. The receptors originated from a female donor with breast cancer. Some clones in this sample may be carry-over from other donors' samples.

This clonotype was found many times. This rearrangement joins TRBV15 to TRBJ1-2; 8 nucleotides align to TRBD1. Germline CDR1 and CDR2: LNHNV and YYDKDF (reference sequence). The CDR3 is 13 amino acids. Trimming took 5 bases from V and 5 from J; bases not matched to a gene: 4. The CDR3 nucleotides read TGTGCCACCAGCGTCGACAGGGGTTATGGCTACACCTTC. The encoded protein is CATSVDRGYGYTF.

This clonotype was recorded a few times. V gene TRBV6-1 combines with J gene TRBJ2-2; D is tentatively TRBD1 or TRBD2 (5 bases each). V was clipped by 5 bases and J by 7 bases, with 23 bases between them. This CDR3 is 17 amino acids long. CDR1 and CDR2 (germline): MNHNS, SASEGT. CDR3 nucleotides: TGTGCCAGCAGTCTTGCTCCTCCCGGGACGGCGGACGGGGAGCTGTTTTTT. It encodes CASSLAPPGTADGELFF.

This clonotype came up many times. This sequence joins TRBV12-3 or TRBV12-4 and TRBJ2-3; 12 bases match TRBD2. Unmatched junction bases numbered 8, after V lost 4 bases and J lost 6 bases. This CDR3 comprises 16 residues. Here the CDR3 reads CASSSSSGRAHDTQYF. The DNA of the CDR3 is TGTGCCAGCAGTTCCTCTAGCGGGAGGGCTCACGATACGCAGTATTTT.

The V gene is TRBV28, the J gene TRBJ1-2; D is ambiguous. Germline CDR1 reads MDHEN; CDR2 reads SYDVKM. CDR3 size: 13 residues. V was clipped by 5 bases and J by 6 bases, with 13 bases between them. The CDR3 here is CASSVRGGDGYTF. DNA of the CDR3: TGTGCCAGCAGTGTTCGCGGTGGCGATGGCTACACCTTC.

This clonotype was seen at least ten times. The chain uses TRBV9 and TRBJ2-7; no definite D call. There are 15 residues in the CDR3. Germline values: CDR1 SGDLS, CDR2 YYNGEE. Between the trimmed V and J ends, which lost 0 bases and 2 bases, there was a span of 12 bases. The CDR3 region has the DNA TGTGCCAGCAGCGTAGATCCGACAACCACCTACGAGCAGTACTTC. Protein: CASSVDPTTTYEQYF.